The 25 T cell receptor beta chains given below trace back to one sample, sequenced in a study of cytomegalovirus exposure and HLA in healthy donors. Clones were sequenced by immunoSEQ multiplex PCR, and TCRdb holds only the in-frame ones, with some missing. This sample has under 200,000 clones, with approximately 96% found just once. What was sequenced was PBMCs. The receptors shown here come from a woman under 30 in good health and CMV-seronegative.

This rearrangement joins TRBV5-1 to TRBJ2-1; D might be TRBD1 (5 bases). The germline V gene encodes CDR1 SGHRS and CDR2 YFSETQ. The CDR3 covers 13 residues. Trimming shortened V by 0 bases and J by 8 bases, and 9 bases separated the two germline ends. DNA for the CDR3: TGCGCCAGCAGCTTGGCTAGGGGCCATGAGCAGTTCTTC. Protein product: CASSLARGHEQFF.

Comments on this clone: The same CDR3 arises from other DNA sequences in this sample as well. The chain links TRBV20-1 to TRBJ2-7; D uncertain. Germline V gene sequence: CDR1 DFQATT, CDR2 SNEGSKA (reference sequence). The CDR3 loop spans 11 amino acids. V was clipped by 3 bases and J by 1 base, with 4 bases between them. The CDR3 DNA follows: TGCAGTGCTAGGTTATCCTACGAGCAGTACTTC. This encodes CSARLSYEQYF.

Worth noting for this clone: One end of the junction varies from germline; a read error may be responsible. CDR3 sequence reads: CASSYQGASSNQPQHF. DNA for the CDR3: TGTGCTAGCAGTTACCAGGGGGCCAGTAGCAATCAGCCCCAGCATTTT. The chain is built from TRBV7-7 and TRBJ1-5; 8 nucleotides agree with TRBD1. The CDR3 length is 16 residues. Germline V gene sequence: CDR1 SSHAT, CDR2 FNYEAQ (reference sequence).

The V and J genes are TRBV7-8 and TRBJ2-3; the D gene is possibly TRBD2 (6 bases). In germline, CDR1 is SGHVS, CDR2 FQNEAQ. The CDR3 totals 15 residues. With 1 base removed from V and 1 base from J, the gap between germline ends came to 9 bases. CDR3 DNA sequence: TGTGCCAGCAGCTTAGGGGTAGCGGGCACAGATACGCAGTATTTT. This encodes CASSLGVAGTDTQYF.

The chain recombines TRBV27 with TRBJ1-2; TRBD1 agrees at 7 bases. Germline V gene sequence: CDR1 MNHEY, CDR2 SMNVEV (reference sequence). With 5 bases clipped from V and 2 bases from J, the junction kept 5 bases outside the gene matches. CDR3 size: 14 residues. This CDR3 is CASSPPGQNYGYTF. Here the CDR3 DNA reads TGTGCCAGCAGTCCCCCGGGACAGAACTATGGCTACACCTTC.

This chain uses TRBV11-2 with TRBJ1-1; 12 bases map to TRBD1. V dropped 1 base and J dropped 5; count of bases not matched to a gene: 8. CDR1 is SGHAT, CDR2 FQNNGV, per germline. The CDR3 consists of 17 residues. The CDR3 here is CASSLVRDRGLWTEAFF. The DNA for the CDR3 is TGTGCCAGCAGCTTAGTCAGGGACAGGGGGCTCTGGACTGAAGCTTTCTTT.

The chain joins TRBV7-9 to TRBJ1-1; 12 positions match TRBD1. Germline V gives CDR1 SEHNR, CDR2 FQNEAQ (reference sequence). The J segment lost 10 bases and the V segment lost 5 bases, leaving 8 bases of the junction unmatched. The CDR3 spans 14 residues. CDR3 coding DNA: TGTGCCAGCAGCGATCCGGGACAGGGGGCCGGAGCTTTCTTT. Translation: CASSDPGQGAGAFF.

This clone was seen a handful of times. The genes are TRBV7-8 and TRBJ1-5; D is unresolved. Trimming took 4 bases from V and 6 from J, leaving 13 bases between them. The CDR3 covers 14 residues. Germline assignment: CDR1 SGHVS and CDR2 FQNEAQ. As DNA, the CDR3 is TGTGCCAGCAGCTCACTGGGAGCGAGTCAGCCCCAGCATTTT. Amino acid sequence: CASSSLGASQPQHF.

The chain carries TRBV11-2 and TRBJ1-6, with D perhaps TRBD1 (6 bases). V was cut by 3 bases and J by 8 bases, with 14 bases left in between. Germline V lookup: CDR1 SGHAT, CDR2 FQNNGV. This CDR3 region has 15 residues. The CDR3 here is CASSLRGLGDSPLHF. The CDR3 nucleotides read TGTGCCAGCAGCTTGCGGGGGCTGGGTGATTCACCCCTCCACTTT. The variable domain in full, completed from reference TRBV11-2 and TRBJ1-6, reads EAGVAQSPRYKIIEKRQSVAFWCNPISGHATLYWYQQILGQGPKLLIQFQNNGVVDDSQLPKDRFSAERLKGVDSTLKIQPAKLEDSAVYLCASSLRGLGDSPLHFGNGTRLTVT.

The chain carries TRBV9 and TRBJ2-3; D ambiguous. The CDR3 is made up of 14 amino acids. Germline CDR1 is SGDLS and CDR2 is YYNGEE. V shed 5 bases and J shed 2 bases, with 12 bases lying between them. Written as DNA, the CDR3 is TGTGCCAGCAGTCAGGTGCAGGACACAGATACGCAGTATTTT. Translating it yields CASSQVQDTDTQYF.

The chain couples TRBV18 to TRBJ2-7; TRBD2 aligns across 10 bases. Germline V lookup: CDR1 KGHSH, CDR2 LQKENI. V was pared by 6 bases and J by 4 bases, with 6 bases of the junction left unmatched. CDR3 length: 14 residues. The CDR3 reads CASSPGLAPYEQYF. CDR3 DNA: TGTGCCAGCTCTCCGGGACTAGCGCCTTACGAGCAGTACTTC.

CDR3 loop: CASSGPPWGEGTEAFF. CDR3 sequence (DNA): TGTGCCAGCAGCGGCCCGCCGTGGGGGGAGGGCACTGAAGCTTTCTTT. This chain links TRBV9 with TRBJ1-1; the D gene is possibly TRBD1 (5 bases). The length of the CDR3 is 16 residues. V lost 3 bases and J lost 4, with 19 bases in between. Germline CDR1 is SGDLS and CDR2 is YYNGEE.

V usage is TRBV6-4 and J usage is TRBJ2-3, with D uncertain. The CDR3 totals 13 residues. V was pared by 6 bases and J by 5 bases, with 12 bases between. From germline, CDR1 is MRHNA and CDR2 SNTAGT. CDR3 DNA sequence: TGTGCCAGCAGCCTGCAAGCCGGAGATACGCAGTATTTT. This encodes CASSLQAGDTQYF.

This rearrangement joins TRBV27 to TRBJ1-4; TRBD1 matches at 7 bases. In germline, CDR1 is MNHEY, CDR2 SMNVEV (reference sequence). The trim removed 6 bases at V and 5 bases at J, leaving 9 bases unmatched. The CDR3 totals 15 residues. In DNA form, the CDR3 reads TGTGCCAGCAGCCCCTCGACAGGGAGAAATGAAAAACTGTTTTTT. This translates into CASSPSTGRNEKLFF.

The chain recombines TRBV6-6 with TRBJ2-7; 7 bases are shared with TRBD1. The CDR3 spans 14 residues. CDR1 is MNHNY, CDR2 SVGAGI, per germline (reference sequence). After removal of 7 bases from V and 1 base from J, the junction contained 7 bases not matched to a gene. CDR3: CASNLWTGSYEQYF. CDR3 nucleotides: TGTGCCAGCAACCTCTGGACAGGTTCCTACGAGCAGTACTTC.

The chain is built from TRBV7-8 and TRBJ2-1, with D hard to call. The germline gives CDR1 SGHVS, CDR2 FQNEAQ. This CDR3 has 13 residues. The ends were cut back, 4 bases at V and 6 bases at J, with 10 bases in the middle. CDR3 in amino acids: CASSSYHSNEQFF. Here the CDR3 DNA reads TGTGCCAGCAGCTCCTACCACAGCAATGAGCAGTTCTTC.

The chain recombines TRBV7-8 with TRBJ2-1, with 12 positions matching TRBD2. The CDR3 extends over 16 amino acids. V gave up 1 base and J gave up 4 bases; unmatched junction bases: 2. Germline V gene data show CDR1 as SGHVS and CDR2 as FQNEAQ. CDR3 region: CASSLVGLAGYNEQFF. Here the CDR3 DNA reads TGTGCCAGCAGCTTAGTAGGACTAGCGGGGTACAATGAGCAGTTCTTC. The entire variable domain, with the rest obtained from reference TRBV7-8 and TRBJ2-1, is as follows: GAGVSQSPRYKVAKRGQDVALRCDPISGHVSLFWYQQALGQGPEFLTYFQNEAQLDKSGLPSDRFFAERPEGSVSTLKIQRTQQEDSAVYLCASSLVGLAGYNEQFFGPGTRLTVL.

The CDR3 loop is CASPARRHHREPVAYEQYF. The CDR3 DNA reads TGCGCCAGCCCTGCTCGTAGGCACCACAGAGAGCCTGTTGCCTACGAGCAGTACTTC. This chain joins TRBV4-3 and TRBJ2-7; D unclear. V gave up 8 bases and J gave up 2 bases, with 31 bases separating them. Germline V gene sequence: CDR1 LGHNA, CDR2 YSLEER. The CDR3 extends over 19 amino acids.

The chain recombines TRBV5-1 with TRBJ1-2, with D perhaps TRBD1 (6 bases). The CDR3 totals 14 residues. Between the trimmed V and J ends, which lost 0 bases and 4 bases, there was a span of 10 bases. Germline CDR1 SGHRS, CDR2 YFSETQ. The CDR3 nucleotides read TGCGCCAGCAGCTTGGATGGGGGCAGCTATGGCTACACCTTC. It encodes CASSLDGGSYGYTF. Together with reference TRBV5-1 and TRBJ1-2, the CDR3 gives the full variable domain: KAGVTQTPRYLIKTRGQQVTLSCSPISGHRSVSWYQQTPGQGLQFLFEYFSETQRNKGNFPGRFSGRQFSNSRSEMNVSTLELGDSALYLCASSLDGGSYGYTFGSGTRLTVV.

This chain links TRBV27 with TRBJ1-3; D not resolved. With 2 bases removed from V and 0 bases from J, the gap between germline ends came to 11 bases. The length of the CDR3 is 16 residues. CDR1 MNHEY and CDR2 SMNVEV come from the germline V gene (reference sequence). CDR3 DNA sequence: TGTGCCAGCAGTTTAAATTACGGACTCTCTGGAAACACCATATATTTT. As protein: CASSLNYGLSGNTIYF.

V and J are TRBV19 and TRBJ1-5; D not resolved. Trimming cost V 7 bases and J 3 bases, with 13 bases left between them. The length of the CDR3 is 14 residues. In germline, CDR1 is LNHDA, CDR2 SQIVND (reference sequence). The CDR3 region is CASNSWQDNQPQHF. DNA of the CDR3: TGTGCCAGTAATAGTTGGCAGGACAATCAGCCCCAGCATTTT.

The chain employs TRBV9 and TRBJ2-3, with 13 bases lining up with TRBD2. The junction had 7 bases not matched to a gene; V was cut back by 4 bases and J by 2 bases. CDR1 and CDR2 from the germline V gene are SGDLS and YYNGEE. This CDR3 contains 17 residues. As DNA, the CDR3 is TGTGCCAGCAGCCCAGGACTAGCGGGGGACAACACAGATACGCAGTATTTT. Its protein is CASSPGLAGDNTDTQYF.

The V and J genes are TRBV11-3 and TRBJ2-5, with 11 positions matching TRBD1. The germline gives CDR1 SGHNT, CDR2 YENEEA. The CDR3 consists of 15 residues. Losses at the gene ends were 2 bases for V and 4 bases for J; bases not matched to a gene: 3. The CDR3 sequence: CASSLRTGGGETQYF. In DNA form, the CDR3 reads TGTGCCAGCAGCTTACGGACAGGGGGCGGAGAGACCCAGTACTTC.

The chain recombines TRBV7-2 with TRBJ2-3, with 11 bases aligning to TRBD2. CDR3 length: 16 amino acids. The germline gives CDR1 SGHTA, CDR2 FQGNSA. The V gene end was trimmed by 3 bases and the J gene end by 0 bases; junction bases not matched to a gene: 2. CDR3 coding DNA: TGTGCCAGCAGCTTTAGCGGGGGGGGGAGCACAGATACGCAGTATTTT. Translated: CASSFSGGGSTDTQYF.

V and J are TRBV4-2 and TRBJ2-7; 8 nucleotides agree with TRBD2. The V segment lost 0 bases and the J segment 1 base; nucleotides outside the gene matches: 5. Germline V lookup: CDR1 LGHNA, CDR2 YNFKEQ. The CDR3 covers 16 residues. The CDR3 here is CASSQDQGGGSYEQYF. The CDR3 region has the DNA TGTGCCAGCAGCCAAGATCAAGGCGGGGGGTCCTACGAGCAGTACTTC.